One and the same sample provided the 3 T cell receptor beta chains below, sequenced in a study of blood T cell repertoires in COVID-19. Sequencing was performed with immunoSEQ multiplex PCR; in TCRdb, only in-frame clones are kept and a portion is missing. The data show some 220,000 clones, with about 83% seen just once and 1.3% held by the top ten. Material for sequencing was peripheral blood. These receptors were taken from a woman in her 30s with COVID-19, enrolled during active disease.

The chain joins TRBV5-1 to TRBJ1-1, with 7 positions matching TRBD1. The trim removed 7 bases at V and 6 bases at J, leaving 9 bases unmatched. Germline values: CDR1 SGHRS, CDR2 YFSETQ. CDR3 length: 13 residues. The CDR3 loop is CASSRDSLSEAFF. In nucleotides, the CDR3 is TGCGCCAGCTCTAGGGACAGCCTTTCTGAAGCTTTCTTT. The full variable domain, rest sourced from reference TRBV5-1 and TRBJ1-1, is KAGVTQTPRYLIKTRGQQVTLSCSPISGHRSVSWYQQTPGQGLQFLFEYFSETQRNKGNFPGRFSGRQFSNSRSEMNVSTLELGDSALYLCASSRDSLSEAFFGQGTRLTVV.

The rearrangement joins TRBV7-9 to TRBJ1-1; D is uncertain. The CDR3 is made up of 14 amino acids. Trimming cost V 2 bases and J 0 bases, with 7 bases left between them. CDR1 and CDR2 from the germline V gene are SEHNR and FQNEAQ (reference sequence). In DNA, the CDR3 is TGTGCCAGCAGCTTATTACGGGTGAACACTGAAGCTTTCTTT. Its translation: CASSLLRVNTEAFF.

The genes are TRBV27 and TRBJ2-3; 7 positions agree with TRBD2. Germline V gene lookup returns CDR1 MNHEY and CDR2 SMNVEV (reference sequence). V lost 4 bases and J lost 9; bases outside the gene matches: 4. This CDR3 region has 12 residues. The CDR3 DNA reads TGTGCCAGCAGTTGGGGGGAGGGGACGCAGTATTTT. Translated, it gives CASSWGEGTQYF.